Listed here are 6 T cell receptor beta chains from one sample, sequenced in a study of molecular identifiers for immune sequencing clone quantification. TCRdb reprocessed the PCR reads via MiXCR and lists one record per CDR3 protein. The sample holds about 36,000 distinct CDR3 sequences, approximately 18% seen once. The source material was naive CD8+ T cells from blood, with Jurkat cell RNA spiked in. Subset denoted: FACS-sorted CD8+CD4-CCR7+CD45RA+ naive T cells. Source of these receptors: a human donor in good health. Some libraries in this study had Jurkat cell RNA spiked in.

In its sample, this clonotype was seen many times. The rearrangement uses TRBV27 and TRBJ2-7; 7 nucleotides align to TRBD2. This CDR3 region has 15 residues. Germline values: CDR1 MNHEY, CDR2 SMNVEV (reference sequence). V was pared by 5 bases and J by 5 bases, with 12 bases of the junction left unmatched. CDR3: CASSPLVGGRNEQYF. The CDR3 DNA sequence: TGTGCCAGCAGTCCCCTCGTGGGAGGGCGGAACGAGCAGTACTTC.

This clonotype came up many times. The rearrangement uses TRBV7-9 and TRBJ2-7, with a possible D match to TRBD1 (6 bases). V shed 5 bases and J shed 0 bases, with 14 bases lying between them. The CDR3 consists of 15 residues. Germline-derived CDR1 and CDR2 are SEHNR and FQNEAQ (reference sequence). Here the CDR3 DNA reads TGTGCCAGCAGCCCGAGGGACACGAGCTCCTACGAGCAGTACTTC. Protein sequence: CASSPRDTSSYEQYF.

This clonotype was detected ten times or more. V is TRBV7-9 and J is TRBJ2-5; 8 bases align to TRBD1. The J segment lost 5 bases and the V segment lost 0 bases, leaving 5 bases of the junction unmatched. Germline CDR1 is SEHNR and CDR2 is FQNEAQ (reference sequence). This CDR3 comprises 15 residues. CDR3 sequence (DNA): TGTGCCAGCAGCTTAGCGCCCAGGGGGCGGGAGACCCAGTACTTC. Translated, it gives CASSLAPRGRETQYF.

This clonotype was detected a few times. The CDR3 protein is CASSLVGGTSTDTQYF. CDR3 DNA sequence: TGTGCCAGCAGCTTAGTTGGGGGGACTAGCACAGATACGCAGTATTTT. The V gene is TRBV7-6, the J gene TRBJ2-3; tentatively, D is TRBD2 (6 bases). Trimming removed 1 base from V and 0 bases from J, with 11 bases in between. CDR1 is SGHVS and CDR2 is FNYEAQ in the germline V gene. This CDR3 has 16 amino acids.

This clonotype was observed many times. One end of the junction fails to match germline, which may point to a read error. The chain combines TRBV5-5 with TRBJ2-2; D is undetermined. Germline V gene sequence: CDR1 SGHKS, CDR2 YYEKEE (reference sequence). The CDR3 length is 14 residues. The CDR3 region has the DNA TGTGTCAGCAGCCCCGGACGGCTTACCGGGGAGCTGTTTTTT. It encodes CVSSPGRLTGELFF. The whole variable domain, remainder taken from reference TRBV5-5 and TRBJ2-2, is DAGVTQSPTHLIKTRGQQVTLRCSPISGHKSVSWYQQVLGQGPQFIFQYYEKEERGRGNFPDRFSARQFPNYSSELNVNALLLGDSALYLCVSSPGRLTGELFFGEGSRLTVL.

For this clonotype: A clone one base away is much larger, so this may be a read error. V gene TRBV6-4 combines with J gene TRBJ1-1; D may be TRBD1 (5 bases). The germline V gene encodes CDR1 MRHNA and CDR2 SNTAGT. Trimming stripped 8 bases from V and 0 bases from J, with 10 bases between. CDR3 length equals 13 residues. Written as DNA, the CDR3 is TGTGCCAGCGCCGGGGGAATGAACACTGAAGCTTTCTTT. As protein: CASAGGMNTEAFF.